This TCR beta chain was sequenced in a study of cytotoxic CD8 clonotypes in ibrutinib-treated CLL. Assay: immunoSEQ multiplex PCR; the TCRdb copy retains only in-frame clones and omits some. The profile shows over 100,000 clones, 80% to 90% of them singletons. Germline assignment: CDR1 SGHTA and CDR2 FQGNSA. The CDR3 loop spans 14 amino acids. V lost 4 bases, J lost 9 bases, and 18 bases lay in between. V usage is TRBV7-2 and J usage is TRBJ2-5; D might be TRBD1 or TRBD2, each matching 7 bases. This receptor was identified in a human donor with chronic lymphocytic leukemia. The sequencing used PBMCs, collected after 24 months of ibrutinib treatment. The CDR3 DNA is TGTGCCAGCAGCTGGGGAGGGACAGCGAAGTCCCAGTACTTC. This sequence encodes CASSWGGTAKSQYF.